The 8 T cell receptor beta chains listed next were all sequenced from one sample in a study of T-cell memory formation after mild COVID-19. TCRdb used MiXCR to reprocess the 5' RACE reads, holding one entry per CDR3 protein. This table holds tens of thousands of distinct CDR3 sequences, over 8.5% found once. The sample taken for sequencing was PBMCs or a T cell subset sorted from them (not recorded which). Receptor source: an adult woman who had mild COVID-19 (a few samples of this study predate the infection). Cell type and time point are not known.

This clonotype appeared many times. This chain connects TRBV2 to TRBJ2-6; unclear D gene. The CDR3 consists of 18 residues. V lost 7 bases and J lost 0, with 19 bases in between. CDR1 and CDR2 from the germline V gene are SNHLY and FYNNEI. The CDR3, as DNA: TGTGCCAGCAACCCATCCGGAGAGTTCGTCTCTGGGGCCAACGTCCTGACTTTC. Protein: CASNPSGEFVSGANVLTF.

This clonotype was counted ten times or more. The CDR3 is CASSLGVEGGEQYF. The CDR3 nucleotides are TGCGCCAGCAGCTTGGGGGTCGAAGGGGGCGAGCAGTACTTC. This chain joins TRBV5-1 and TRBJ2-7; a weak D match, TRBD1 (6 bases). CDR3 length: 14 amino acids. Trimming stripped 0 bases from V and 6 bases from J, with 13 bases between. Germline CDR1 and CDR2: SGHRS and YFSETQ.

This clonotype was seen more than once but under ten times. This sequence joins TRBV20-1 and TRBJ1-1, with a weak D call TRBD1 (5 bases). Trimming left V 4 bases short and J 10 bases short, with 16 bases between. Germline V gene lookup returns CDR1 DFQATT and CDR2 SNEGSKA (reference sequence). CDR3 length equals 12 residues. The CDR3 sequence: CSANRDSLGAFF. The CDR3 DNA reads TGCAGTGCTAACCGGGACTCCCTCGGAGCTTTCTTT.

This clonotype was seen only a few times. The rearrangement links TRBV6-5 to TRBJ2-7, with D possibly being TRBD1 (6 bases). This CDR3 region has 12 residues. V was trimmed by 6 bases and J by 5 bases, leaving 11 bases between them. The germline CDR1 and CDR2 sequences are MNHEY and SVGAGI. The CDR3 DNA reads TGTGCCAGCAGCTTCACAGGGAACGAGCAGTACTTC. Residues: CASSFTGNEQYF.

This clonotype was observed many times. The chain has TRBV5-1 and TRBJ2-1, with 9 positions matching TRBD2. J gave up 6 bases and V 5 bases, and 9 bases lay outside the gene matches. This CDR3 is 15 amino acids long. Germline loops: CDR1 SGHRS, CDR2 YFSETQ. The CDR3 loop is CASRAGTSPLNEQFF. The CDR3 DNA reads TGCGCCAGCAGGGCCGGGACTAGCCCCCTCAATGAGCAGTTCTTC.

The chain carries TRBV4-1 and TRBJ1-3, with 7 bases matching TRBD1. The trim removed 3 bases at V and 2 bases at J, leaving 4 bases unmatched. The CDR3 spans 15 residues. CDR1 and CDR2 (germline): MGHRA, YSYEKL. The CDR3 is CASSQTGTAGNTIYF. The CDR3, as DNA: TGCGCCAGCAGCCAGACCGGGACAGCTGGAAACACCATATATTTT.

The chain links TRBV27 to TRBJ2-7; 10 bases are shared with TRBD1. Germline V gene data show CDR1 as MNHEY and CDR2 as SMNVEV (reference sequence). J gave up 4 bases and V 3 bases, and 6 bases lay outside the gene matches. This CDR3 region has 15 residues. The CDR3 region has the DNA TGTGCCAGCAGTTTCACCGGGACAGGGGCTTACGAGCAGTACTTC. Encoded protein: CASSFTGTGAYEQYF.

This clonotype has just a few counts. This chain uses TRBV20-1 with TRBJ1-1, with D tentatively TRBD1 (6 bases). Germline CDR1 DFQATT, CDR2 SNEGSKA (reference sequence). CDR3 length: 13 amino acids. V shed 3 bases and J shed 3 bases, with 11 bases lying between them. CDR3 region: CSARGNRDTEAFF. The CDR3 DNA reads TGCAGTGCTAGGGGCAACAGGGACACTGAAGCTTTCTTT.